This T cell receptor (beta chain) originates from a study of blood T cell repertoires in COVID-19. This CDR3 is built from 17 residues. V shed 1 base, J shed 5 bases, and the junction held 11 bases outside the gene matches. Germline-derived CDR1 and CDR2 are SGHAT and FQNNGV. The assay was immunoSEQ multiplex PCR, and TCRdb's table has in-frame clones only and misses some. The sample records under 250,000 clones, around 86% being singletons. The V and J genes are TRBV11-2 and TRBJ2-3; TRBD1 agrees at 8 bases. This sequence originates from a woman aged 60-75 years who had recovered from COVID-19. Sequenced sample: peripheral blood. The CDR3, as DNA: TGTGCCAGCAGCTTAGGGGCAGGGGGCGACTATAGAGATACGCAGTATTTT. It encodes CASSLGAGGDYRDTQYF.